This T cell receptor beta chain came from a study of T cells expressing NK-cell markers. On the study more broadly: Investigators obtained TCR beta repertoires from sorted CD3+CD56+NKG2C+, CD3+CD56+NKG2C- and CD3+CD56-NKG2C+ T cells.

Germline V gene lookup returns CDR1 SGDLS and CDR2 YYNGEE. The CDR3 spans 16 residues. TCRdb re-called the 5' RACE reads and shows each CDR3 protein once, DNA omitted. The table lists approximately 420,000 distinct CDR3 sequences, with over 8.5% in the top ten. Sequenced: blood T cells: a sorted CD56 or NKG2C T cell subset, CD4+ or CD8+ T cells, or bulk PBMC T cells (not recorded which). This TCR was sampled from a woman in her 50s in good health. J is TRBJ1-1 and V is TRBV9; there is no DNA to check the TCRdb D call of TRBD1. The CDR3: CASSTNPGLKHTEAFF.